This TCR beta chain came from a study of cytomegalovirus exposure and HLA in healthy donors. Germline loops: CDR1 SNHLY, CDR2 FYNNEI. The CDR3 consists of 14 residues. J was trimmed by 4 bases and V by 6 bases; bases with no gene match: 3. The PCR contained 60 Vbeta and 13 Jbeta primers. The repertoire was sequenced with immunoSEQ multiplex PCR; TCRdb's copy has only in-frame clones and lacks some. The sample shows around 130,000 clones, approximately 80% of them seen only once. This TCR was sampled from a woman aged 18-29 years in good health and CMV-seronegative. The sequencing input was PBMCs. The rearrangement joins TRBV2 to TRBJ2-2; 9 bases are a match to TRBD2. The CDR3 DNA reads TGTGCCAGCAGGAGCGGGAGGTCCACCGGGGAGCTGTTTTTT. It encodes CASRSGRSTGELFF.